Below, one T cell receptor (beta chain) is given with its context. These data belong to a study of cytomegalovirus exposure and HLA in healthy donors. Primers for the PCR totalled 60 Vbeta and 13 Jbeta. TCRdb keeps only in-frame clones here, not all; method: immunoSEQ multiplex PCR. In the table there are over 75,000 clones, about 75% of which are singletons. The V end was cut by 5 bases, the J end by 5 bases, with 13 bases between. Germline-derived CDR1 and CDR2 are SGHNT and YYREEE (reference sequence). The CDR3 has 13 residues. Sequencing used PBMCs. The chain is built from TRBV5-4 and TRBJ2-5, with D perhaps matching TRBD2 (5 bases). The TCR sequence derives from a man in his forties in good health and CMV-seropositive. The CDR3 protein is CASSQLVEETQYF. The CDR3 nucleotides are TGTGCCAGCAGTCAACTAGTTGAGGAGACCCAGTACTTC.